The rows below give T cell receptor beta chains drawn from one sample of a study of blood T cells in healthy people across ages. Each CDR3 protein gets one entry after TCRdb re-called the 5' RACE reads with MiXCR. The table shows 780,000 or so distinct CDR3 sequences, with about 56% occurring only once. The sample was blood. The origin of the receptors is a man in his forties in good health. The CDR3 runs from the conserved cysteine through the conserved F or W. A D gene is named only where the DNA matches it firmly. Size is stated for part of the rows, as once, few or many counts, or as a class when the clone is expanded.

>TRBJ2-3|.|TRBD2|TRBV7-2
CASSFLAGVVVDTQYF
TGTGCCAGCAGCTTTCTAGCGGGAGTTGTGGTGGATACGCAGTATTTT
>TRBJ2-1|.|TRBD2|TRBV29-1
CSETSSSGSYNEQFF
TGCAGCGAGACTAGCTCTTCGGGCTCCTACAATGAGCAGTTCTTC
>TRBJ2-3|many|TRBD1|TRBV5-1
CASSLDGQVNTDTQYF
TGCGCCAGCAGCTTGGATGGACAGGTCAACACAGATACGCAGTATTTT
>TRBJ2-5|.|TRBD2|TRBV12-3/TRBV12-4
CASSSRTSGGALETQYF
TGTGCCAGCAGTTCGCGGACTAGCGGGGGGGCTTTGGAGACCCAGTACTTC
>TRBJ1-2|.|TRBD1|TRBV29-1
CSVDRTGGTRGYTF
TGCAGCGTTGACCGGACAGGGGGGACTAGAGGCTACACCTTC
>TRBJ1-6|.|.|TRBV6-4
CASDRDGSSPLHF
TGTGCCAGCGACCGAGACGGTAGTTCACCCCTCCACTTT
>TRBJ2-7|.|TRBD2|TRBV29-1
CSLLAGNEQYF
TGCAGTCTACTAGCGGGTAACGAGCAGTACTTC
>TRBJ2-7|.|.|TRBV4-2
CASSQGGAVYEQYF
TGTGCCAGCAGCCAAGGGGGAGCCGTCTACGAGCAGTACTTC
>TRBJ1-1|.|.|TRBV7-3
CASSRPGHNVMNTEAFF
TGTGCCAGCAGCCGTCCGGGACATAACGTCATGAACACTGAAGCTTTCTTT
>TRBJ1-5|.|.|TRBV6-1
CASSELYNQPQHF
TGTGCCAGCAGTGAGCTTTATAATCAGCCCCAGCATTTT
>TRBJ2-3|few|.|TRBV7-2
CASSLGGPGLHQGTQYF
TGTGCCAGCAGCTTGGGCGGACCGGGACTCCACCAGGGTACGCAGTATTTT
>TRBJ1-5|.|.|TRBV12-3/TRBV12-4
CASSQAGDYGQPQHF
TGTGCCAGCAGCCAAGCAGGGGACTATGGACAGCCCCAGCATTTT
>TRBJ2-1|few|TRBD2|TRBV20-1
CSAGESGNYNEQFF
TGCAGTGCTGGAGAAAGCGGGAACTACAATGAGCAGTTCTTC
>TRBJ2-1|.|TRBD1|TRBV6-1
CASSELQGHNEQFF
TGTGCCAGCAGTGAACTACAGGGGCACAATGAGCAGTTCTTC
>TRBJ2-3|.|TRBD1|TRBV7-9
CASSLVQGRDTQYF
TGTGCCAGCAGCTTGGTACAGGGGAGAGATACGCAGTATTTT
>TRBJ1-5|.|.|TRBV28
CASVGSNQPQHF
TGTGCCAGTGTTGGGAGCAATCAGCCCCAGCATTTT
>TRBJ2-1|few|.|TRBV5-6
CASSRRGGAGAMNEQFF
TGTGCCAGCAGCAGGAGGGGGGGCGCGGGAGCCATGAATGAGCAGTTCTTC
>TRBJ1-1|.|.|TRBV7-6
CASSLERMNTEAFF
TGTGCCAGCAGCTTAGAACGGATGAACACTGAAGCTTTCTTT
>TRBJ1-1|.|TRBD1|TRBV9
CASSPAGTGGTEAFF
TGTGCCAGCAGCCCCGCTGGGACAGGGGGCACTGAAGCTTTCTTT
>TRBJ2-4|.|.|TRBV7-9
CASSLQGSKNIQYF
TGTGCCAGCAGCTTACAGGGATCCAAAAACATTCAGTACTTC
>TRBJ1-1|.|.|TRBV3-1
CASSAMRGRGTEAFF
TGTGCCAGCAGCGCGATGAGGGGTAGAGGCACTGAAGCTTTCTTT
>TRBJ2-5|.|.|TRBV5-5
CASSLKNRYQETQYF
TGTGCCAGCAGCTTGAAGAACAGGTACCAAGAGACCCAGTACTTC
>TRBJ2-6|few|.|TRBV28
CASSYFSSGANVLTF
TGTGCCAGCAGTTACTTCTCGTCTGGGGCCAACGTCCTGACTTTC
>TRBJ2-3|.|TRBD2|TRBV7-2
CASSSLAGVTDTQYF
TGTGCCAGCAGTAGTCTGGCGGGAGTCACAGATACGCAGTATTTT
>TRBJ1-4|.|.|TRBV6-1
CASSAVATNEKLFF
TGTGCCAGCAGCGCAGTGGCAACTAATGAAAAACTGTTTTTT
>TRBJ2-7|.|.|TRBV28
CASSRLSWPLNYEQYF
TGTGCCAGCAGCCGTCTAAGTTGGCCCTTAAACTACGAGCAGTACTTC
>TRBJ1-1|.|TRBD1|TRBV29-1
CSVQTGQGWSTEAFF
TGCAGCGTTCAGACGGGACAGGGTTGGAGCACTGAAGCTTTCTTT
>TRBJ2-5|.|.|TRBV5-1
CASSSQPVETQYF
TGCGCCAGCAGCTCCCAACCGGTGGAGACCCAGTACTTC
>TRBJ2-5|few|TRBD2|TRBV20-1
CSARDALASGSGETQYF
TGCAGTGCTAGAGATGCACTGGCTAGCGGGAGTGGTGAGACCCAGTACTTC
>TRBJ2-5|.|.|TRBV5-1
CASSLVVDQGTRYF
TGCGCCAGCAGCTTGGTCGTTGATCAAGGGACCCGGTACTTC
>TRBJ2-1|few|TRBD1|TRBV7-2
CASIRDRVSNEQFF
TGTGCCAGCATCCGGGACAGGGTTTCCAATGAGCAGTTCTTC
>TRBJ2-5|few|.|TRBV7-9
CASSDPYQETQYF
TGTGCCAGCAGCGATCCCTACCAAGAGACCCAGTACTTC
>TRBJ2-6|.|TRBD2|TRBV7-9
CASSYGGGSGAYVLTF
TGTGCCAGCAGCTACGGGGGAGGGTCTGGGGCCTACGTCCTGACTTTC
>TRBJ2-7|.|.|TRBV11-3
CASSPGTLATYEQYF
TGTGCCAGCAGCCCGGGGACACTGGCCACCTACGAGCAGTACTTC
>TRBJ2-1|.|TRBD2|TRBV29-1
CSVDRLASEQFF
TGCAGCGTTGACCGACTAGCAAGTGAGCAGTTCTTC
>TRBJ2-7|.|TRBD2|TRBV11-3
CASSSRSGSSYEQYF
TGTGCCAGCAGCAGTCGGAGCGGGAGCTCTTACGAGCAGTACTTC
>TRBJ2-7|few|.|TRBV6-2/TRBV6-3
CASNPSGGTYEQYF
TGTGCCAGCAACCCGTCTGGGGGTACCTACGAGCAGTACTTC